This TCR beta chain was retrieved from a study of cytomegalovirus exposure and HLA in healthy donors (TCRdb year 2017). With respect to the entire study: An earlier analysis of some 600 of the donors reported approximately 300 Gb of sequence data and 95 million to 120 million unique TCR beta sequences obtained from about 180 million T cells. About 330 gigabases of sequencing data and around 88 million unique TCR sequences made up an early release that covered approximately 700 HLA-typed donors. Among the approximately 430 genotyped donors, approximately 76% belonged to the genetic ancestry cluster associated with self-reported Caucasian donors. The aim of the study was to test whether cataloging public T cell receptors could identify signatures of past pathogen exposure. The study profiled the T cell repertoires of 500 to 800 subjects by immunosequencing and related them to cytomegalovirus serostatus. A separate validation cohort of about 110 different subjects was used in addition to the approximately 610-subject first cohort. The study combined high-throughput TCR immunosequencing, statistical association of individual TCRs with disease status, and machine learning to predict cytomegalovirus infection status. A later analysis re-analyzed previously published TCR beta repertoires from 650 to 800 donors and added high-resolution HLA genotyping to study TCR occurrence patterns. In the later analysis, no new phenotypic data were used to find candidate immune exposures; instead, reliance was placed on TCR beta sequences and their occurrence across donors. In an earlier analysis of roughly 600 of the donors, high-throughput TCR beta sequencing was used to judge whether each TCR beta V gene segment behaved as functional or pseudogenic. Donor age, sex, ethnicity and CMV serostatus were compiled together with the repertoire data. A later genetic analysis used genome-wide SNP genotypes for about three fifths of the roughly 700 donors, treating that subset as a discovery cohort. Every repertoire in the discovery cohort had been generated on one and the same sequencing platform. HLA typing covered class I and class II loci at four-digit resolution. Typing coverage differed by locus: A, B, C, DRB1 and DQB1 were typed in about 620-630 donors, DQA1 in approximately 520, DPA1 in around 580, and DPB1 in 472. Roughly 5 DR-DQ haplotypes were handled as single units for association and clustering because linkage in the cohort was strong. Among some 410 genotyped donors of the cohort, an average of approximately 240,000 unique TCR beta nucleotide sequences was sequenced per donor, of which 15% to 20% were non-productive. Study-wide findings and limitations: In a later analysis, the rate of TCR association differed among HLA loci, with DRB1 alleles having the most associated TCRs and HLA-C alleles having the fewest. Linkage disequilibrium might explain the correlated functional status among segregating V segments, but an unknown experimental factor could not be excluded. A further reported finding was that TCR beta sequences accurately predicted the HLA-A and HLA-B alleles for most subjects in the first cohort. In the study, 150 to 200 TCR beta chains were listed as associated with cytomegalovirus. According to the authors, the approach could potentially be generalized to other disease states and immunological phenotypes. Because some donors lacked HLA typing at each locus, the association tests relied only on the typed subset. Roughly uniform sequencing depth across donors was assumed in presence/absence analyses, although this assumption may not hold. An association between a missense DCLRE1C variant and V-gene and J-gene trimming of TCR beta chains was found in a later genetic analysis and replicated in an independent cohort. The cohort was sequenced for TCR beta chains only, and without alpha or paired-chain data the features that could be detected were limited. According to a later analysis, parvovirus B19, influenza, CMV and Epstein-Barr virus appeared linked to several top co-occurrence clusters. A cluster of highly shared sequence variants was judged likely to represent a technical artifact of the sequencing pipeline. Compared with equally common non-associated chains, HLA-associated TCR beta chains in a later analysis were more clonally expanded and had lower generation probabilities. While some public TCRs were present in many individuals, most TCR sequences turned up only very rarely across donors. An earlier analysis of approximately 500 of the donors showed that most TCR beta V segments appeared in productive rearrangements either about 87% or about 30% of the time, which broadly matched IMGT annotations. Cytomegalovirus status was reported to be diagnosed by the classifier with high specificity and sensitivity in both the original and validation cohorts. Most CMV-associated TCR beta chains appeared to be HLA-restricted in a later analysis, and the HLA associations seemed to be driven largely by CMV exposure. A later analysis associated around 16,000 TCR beta sequences with specific HLA alleles at a false discovery rate of 0.05. CMV serostatus was the only immune exposure information available for the cohort. Compared with the roughly 600-donor mean, donors in an Asian-associated ancestry cluster had fewer N-insertions in productive TCRs, according to a later genetic analysis. When HLA alleles, especially DR and DQ, strongly co-occurred, TCR associations were difficult to assign to individual alleles. The earlier analysis of 450 to 700 of the donors excluded about 16 rarely observed V segments, including chromosome 9 orphons, because counts were too low. In vitro tests confirmed that a few of the cytomegalovirus-associated TCR beta chains recognize cytomegalovirus antigens. The 87-base-pair reads could not distinguish some IMGT-functional V segments, including TRBV6-2 and TRBV6-3, so those segments were excluded.

The cohort consisted of 670 or so healthy bone marrow donors. Cohort members were all nominally healthy when sampled, although unrecorded immune exposures were likely present. The donor tested CMV seropositive, placing the donor among the approximately 290 seropositive members of the cohort. Each donor provided a peripheral blood sample, and peripheral blood mononuclear cells were used for TCR beta sequencing. The Qiagen DNeasy Blood Extraction Kit was used to extract genomic DNA from the blood cell samples. The library was obtained by the immunoSEQ multiplex PCR assay. A mixture of 60 forward primers for TCR Vbeta segments and 13 reverse primers for TCR Jbeta segments was used in the multiplex PCR. The CDR3 region of rearranged TCR beta genes was amplified from genomic DNA with a multiplex PCR assay. The Illumina HiSeq System was used to sequence the amplified TCR beta libraries as 87-base-pair reads. As for how the authors treated the data: A later analysis counted approximately 74 million unique TCR beta chains across the 550 to 700 repertoires, and 9 million to 14 million of these chains were shared by at least two donors. Raw reads were error-corrected and collapsed into unique sequences by a nearest-neighbor algorithm in which closely related sequences were merged to remove PCR and sequencing errors. To assign V, D and J gene segments, CDR3 sequences were aligned to IMGT reference sequences. For a sequence to be retained, a match of at least six nucleotides was required to both a V gene segment and a J gene segment. A rearrangement counted as productive if the CDR3 had no stop codons and remained in frame with V and J, and every other rearrangement counted as non-productive. CDR3 was defined by IMGT convention, running from the second conserved V-encoded cysteine to the conserved J-encoded phenylalanine. Sequences without an unambiguous match to a single V gene segment were excluded from the earlier analysis of almost 600 of the donors. An earlier analysis of over 450 of the donors classified V segments as functional when productive rearrangements were above 56.7% and as segregating when the standard deviation between donors was above 5%. A statistical classification framework was developed to diagnose cytomegalovirus status using the catalog of TCR beta chain sequences. In a later analysis, TCR nucleotide sequences were compared against IMGT/GENE-DB human TR gene sequences so that V and J genes could be assigned. In a later analysis, CDR3 sequences and most-parsimonious VDJ recombination scenarios were assigned using the TCRdist pipeline. In a later analysis, every TCR beta chain was defined by the combination of its CDR3 amino acid sequence and its V-gene family, and reads without a unique V-gene family were dropped. As a way to deal with suspected cross-contamination and a sequencing artifact, a later analysis dropped hundreds of nucleotide sequences that were highly shared and had low generation probability. In a later analysis, a clonal expansion index was calculated for each public chain from normalized within-repertoire ranks of inferred template counts. In a later analysis, generation probabilities were computed with a VDJ recombination model fitted to out-of-frame rearrangements, and the resulting probabilities were checked against IGoR. In a later analysis, TCR-TCR, TCR-HLA and TCR-CMV co-occurrence was scored with hypergeometric tests, and a repertoire-size bias correction was applied to TCR pairs. To estimate false discovery rates, a later analysis permuted the HLA or CMV assignments 20 times. A later analysis grouped co-occurring TCRs with DBSCAN, adding TCRdist sequence similarity when clustering within HLA-allele-positive subsets. Repertoires with fewer than 30,000 or more than 120,000 public chains, plus five repertoires with anomalous nucleotide sharing, were excluded from co-occurrence clustering. The immuneACCESS repertoire file appears here via TCRdb, limited to in-frame rearrangements. These files lack a portion of the clones; in checked studies, under half of the deficit traces to unresolved V genes, and the cause of the others is not known. V and J calls and clone size are those listed in that table; D and trimming were worked out from the DNA. The sample includes about 110,000 clones, with roughly four fifths observed a single time. The ten biggest clones cover less than 3% of the sample.

The CDR3 starts with the cysteine, ends with the phenylalanine, and has 14 residues. Solely the CDR3 DNA is kept, with 42 bases framed from the first base. At the junction V is shortened by 3 bases and J by 15 bases; bases outside the gene matches: 13. CDR1 is given as SGHVS and CDR2 as FNYEAQ, both from the germline V gene. A word on this clone: Its binding antigen is unknown. The sample holds no much larger clone one base away, and base qualities are not on file.

The rearrangement joined TRBV7-6 to TRBJ1-3; TRBD1 agrees with 8 junctional bases. The sample consisted of PBMCs. The TCR was taken from a male donor in good health and CMV-seropositive. The DNA sequence follows: TGTGCCAGCAGCTTCTCGGGACAGGACTCTGCCGAATATTTT. Translated, it gives CASSFSGQDSAEYF.